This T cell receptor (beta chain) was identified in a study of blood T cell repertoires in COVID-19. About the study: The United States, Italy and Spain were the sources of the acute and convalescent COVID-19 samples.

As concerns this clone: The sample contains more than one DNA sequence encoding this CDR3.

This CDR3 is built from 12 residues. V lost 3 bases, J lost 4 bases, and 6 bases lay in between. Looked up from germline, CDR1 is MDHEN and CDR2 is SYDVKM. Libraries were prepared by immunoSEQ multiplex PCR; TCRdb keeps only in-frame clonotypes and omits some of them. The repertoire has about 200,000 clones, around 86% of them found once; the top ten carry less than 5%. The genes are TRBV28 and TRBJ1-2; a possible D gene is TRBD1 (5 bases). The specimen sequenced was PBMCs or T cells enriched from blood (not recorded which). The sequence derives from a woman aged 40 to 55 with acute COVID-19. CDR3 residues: CASSLDTYGYTF. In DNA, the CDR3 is TGTGCCAGCAGTTTGGACACCTATGGCTACACCTTC.